This T cell receptor beta chain is from a study of identical twins. Study-wide results and limits: Fewer insertions characterized abundant cord blood beta clonotypes, whereas memory repertoires showed none. Researchers reported weaker excess twin sharing in beta out-of-frame sequences.

TCRdb passed the 5' RACE reads through MiXCR, listing each CDR3 protein once. The sample yields some 730,000 distinct CDR3 sequences, around a sixth seen once. A note on this clonotype: Antigen specificity is unknown.

Trimming at V came to 2 bases and at J to 5 bases, leaving 8 bases not matched to a gene. Germline loops: CDR1 SEHNR, CDR2 FQNEAQ (reference sequence). This CDR3 is built from 15 residues. These same records also appear under a second study, on T cells expressing NK-cell markers. Per that paper: Dominant NKG2C+ clonotypes accounted for about 1.0-8% of CD8+ T cells in about 6 donors.

This TCR came from a young woman in good health. Sequenced material: PBMCs. The V and J genes are TRBV7-9 and TRBJ2-7, with 8 bases fitting TRBD2. CDR3 sequence: CASSLRREDRNEQYF. The CDR3, as DNA: TGTGCCAGCAGCTTAAGGCGGGAGGACCGCAACGAGCAGTACTTC.